The 23 T cell receptor beta chains presented below share a single source sample, sequenced in a study of shared clonotypes between healthy human individuals (dated by TCRdb to the early 2020s). Libraries were made using the immunoSEQ multiplex PCR assay. Imported from immuneACCESS, the table was reduced by TCRdb to in-frame sequences with V and J called. These copies leave out some clones; in studies compared against another copy, an unresolved V gene accounts for under half, and the cause of the remainder is not known. The sample table contains around 83,000 clones; only one count was recorded for under 65% of them. The ten largest clones represent just over 50% of the sample. The source material was memory CD8+ T cells sorted from blood. The meaning of the sample's cell subset or site label: CD45RO+ cells pooled with CCR7-negative TemRA cells. The receptors were gathered from a man between 25 and 39 years old in good health.

This clone was seen at least ten times. V and J are TRBV9 and TRBJ2-1; perhaps D is TRBD1 or TRBD2 (5 bases each). CDR1 is SGDLS and CDR2 is YYNGEE in the germline V gene. CDR3 length: 17 amino acids. V was cut by 4 bases and J by 7 bases, with 24 bases left in between. In DNA form, the CDR3 reads TGTGCCAGCAGCAAGGAAGGACGGGGCCATTCGGAGAATGAGCAGTTCTTC. Its protein product is CASSKEGRGHSENEQFF.

CDR3 sequence (DNA): TGTGCCAGCAGCCAGCAGGGTTTGAACACTGAAGCTTTCTTT. Translated, it gives CASSQQGLNTEAFF. This rearrangement joins TRBV6-6 to TRBJ1-1, with D maybe TRBD1 (5 bases). The germline CDR1 and CDR2 sequences are MNHNY and SVGAGI (reference sequence). The CDR3 totals 14 residues. Between the trimmed V and J ends, which lost 6 bases and 0 bases, there was a span of 11 bases.

The CDR3 reads CASSGIGLDKFF. The CDR3 DNA follows: TGTGCCAGCAGCGGTATTGGACTAGATAAGTTCTTC. V usage is TRBV9 and J usage is TRBJ2-1, with TRBD2 matching 7 bases. With V trimmed by 3 bases and J by 14 bases, 8 bases remained unmatched. Germline values: CDR1 SGDLS, CDR2 YYNGEE. The CDR3 runs to 12 residues.

The V and J genes are TRBV27 and TRBJ2-7, with D possibly TRBD1 on 6 matching bases. This CDR3 is built from 15 residues. The V end was cut by 2 bases, the J end by 3 bases, with 14 bases between. Germline V gene data show CDR1 as MNHEY and CDR2 as SMNVEV (reference sequence). The CDR3 nucleotides read TGTGCCAGCAGTTTAGGGCAGGGGATGGTCTACGAGCAGTACTTC. Protein sequence: CASSLGQGMVYEQYF.

J is TRBJ2-7 and V is TRBV9; 8 bases line up with TRBD2. Germline loops: CDR1 SGDLS, CDR2 YYNGEE. Germline trimming cut 0 bases from V and 5 bases from J; bases unmatched to any gene: 7. The CDR3 runs to 15 residues. The CDR3 coding sequence is TGTGCCAGCAGCGTAGAGGCGGGGGGTAGGGACGAGCAGTACTTC. Translated, it gives CASSVEAGGRDEQYF. Looking up the rest from reference TRBV9 and TRBJ2-7 gives the full variable domain: DSGVTQTPKHLITATGQRVTLRCSPRSGDLSVYWYQQSLDQGLQFLIQYYNGEERAKGNILERFSAQQFPDLHSELNLSSLELGDSALYFCASSVEAGGRDEQYFGPGTRLTVT.

With respect to this clone: This likely reflects a read error, since a far larger clone is one base away. The identical CDR3 is also encoded by other nucleotide sequences in the sample. The genes are TRBV12-5 and TRBJ1-1; possible D gene TRBD1, 6 bases. With 6 bases removed from V and 0 bases from J, the gap between germline ends came to 11 bases. CDR1 is LGHNT and CDR2 is FRNRAP in the germline V gene. The CDR3 is 14 amino acids. Here the CDR3 reads CASGTGQMNTEAFF. CDR3 nucleotide sequence: TGTGCTAGTGGAACAGGACAGATGAACACTGAAGCTTTCTTT.

The rearrangement joins TRBV4-1 to TRBJ2-2; D perhaps matches TRBD2 (6 bases). The CDR3 runs to 14 residues. Trimming stripped 1 base from V and 6 bases from J, with 9 bases between. The germline V gene encodes CDR1 MGHRA and CDR2 YSYEKL. DNA of the CDR3: TGCGCCAGCAGCCAAGGGGACTCCTCCGGGGAGCTGTTTTTT. Residues: CASSQGDSSGELFF.

This clone was observed a handful of times. CDR3 nucleotides: TGTGCCAGCAGCGGCTCGGGACTAGCGGGAGGGGAATTGCCGTGGGAGCAGTACTTC. As protein: CASSGSGLAGGELPWEQYF. The gene calls are TRBV21-1 and TRBJ2-7; the table's D call of TRBD2 was not tested on the DNA. TRBV21-1 is annotated as a pseudogene. The CDR3 spans 19 residues.

Turning to this clone: It is likely a read error: a sequence one base away is far more abundant. In the same sample, other DNA sequences code for this CDR3. The chain employs TRBV5-4 and TRBJ2-7; D uncertain. The CDR3 extends over 12 amino acids. Germline V gene sequence: CDR1 SGHNT, CDR2 YYREEE (reference sequence). The CDR3 loop is CASSSEQVEQYF. The CDR3 DNA is TGTGCTAGCAGCTCGGAGCAAGTCGAGCAGTACTTC.

This chain connects TRBV7-8 to TRBJ2-3, with a tentative D call TRBD1 (5 bases). This CDR3 has 13 amino acids. Germline V gives CDR1 SGHVS, CDR2 FQNEAQ. The germline V and J ends were trimmed by 5 bases and 3 bases, with 9 bases remaining between them. This CDR3 is CASSPDRTDTQYF. In DNA, the CDR3 is TGTGCCAGCAGCCCCGACAGAACAGATACGCAGTATTTT.

The chain carries TRBV28 and TRBJ2-6, with D possibly matching TRBD2 (5 bases). CDR3 length equals 17 residues. The V gene's germline CDR1 is MDHEN and CDR2 SYDVKM. V was clipped by 6 bases and J by 0 bases, with 15 bases between them. The CDR3: CASSPSRAASGANVLTF. CDR3 in DNA: TGTGCCAGCAGCCCCTCGAGGGCGGCCTCTGGGGCCAACGTCCTGACTTTC. The full variable domain, its missing parts supplied by reference TRBV28 and TRBJ2-6, is DVKVTQSSRYLVKRTGEKVFLECVQDMDHENMFWYRQDPGLGLRLIYFSYDVKMKEKGDIPEGYSVSREKKERFSLILESASTNQTSMYLCASSPSRAASGANVLTFGAGSRLTVL.

The chain joins TRBV9 to TRBJ2-3; 8 nucleotides agree with TRBD1. After removal of 3 bases from V and 2 bases from J, the junction contained 5 bases not matched to a gene. Germline CDR1 reads SGDLS; CDR2 reads YYNGEE. CDR3 length: 15 residues. The CDR3: CASSAGQDSTDTQYF. The CDR3 DNA sequence: TGTGCCAGCAGCGCGGGACAGGACTCCACAGATACGCAGTATTTT.

In this sample, this clone turned up a few times. V gene TRBV6-1 combines with J gene TRBJ2-3; D is undetermined. Trimming removed 6 bases at V and 6 bases at J, with 7 bases between. Germline CDR1 reads MNHNS; CDR2 reads SASEGT. This CDR3 region has 11 residues. The CDR3 reads CASSTWDTQYF. The CDR3 coding sequence is TGTGCCAGCAGCACGTGGGATACGCAGTATTTT.

The gene calls are TRBV11-2 and TRBJ2-3, with 14 bases that match TRBD2. V lost 5 bases and J lost 8; bases outside the gene matches: 9. The CDR3 has 16 residues. The germline gives CDR1 SGHAT, CDR2 FQNNGV. CDR3 in amino acids: CASSQTSGRVVSTQYF. In DNA, the CDR3 is TGTGCCAGCAGCCAGACTAGCGGGAGGGTAGTTAGTACGCAGTATTTT.

This clone was observed at least ten times. This sequence joins TRBV9 and TRBJ2-7; D may match TRBD1 or TRBD2 (5 bases each). CDR1 is SGDLS, CDR2 YYNGEE, per germline. The CDR3 totals 14 residues. Trimming cost V 4 bases and J 2 bases, with 13 bases left between them. The CDR3 protein is CASSRPGRPYEQYF. In nucleotides, the CDR3 is TGTGCCAGCAGCCGACCGGGACGGCCCTACGAGCAGTACTTC.

This chain links TRBV4-1 with TRBJ2-1; weak D call: TRBD1 (5 bases). Germline V CDR1 and CDR2: MGHRA, YSYEKL. This CDR3 is built from 15 residues. Trimming took 4 bases from V and 7 from J, leaving 17 bases between them. CDR3: CASSLGVIPLNEQFF. Here the CDR3 DNA reads TGCGCCAGCAGCCTAGGGGTAATTCCCCTTAATGAGCAGTTCTTC.

This clone came up a few times. This chain uses TRBV10-2 with TRBJ1-5; no clear D. CDR1 and CDR2 from the germline V gene are WSHSY and SAAADI. Trimming took off 6 bases at V and 8 bases at J, with 17 bases between the two ends. The CDR3 extends over 14 amino acids. The CDR3 DNA reads TGCGCCAGCAGGGACGGACCTTTCACGGAGCCCCAGCATTTT. It is translated as CASRDGPFTEPQHF.

The chain is built from TRBV30 and TRBJ2-5; the D gene is possibly TRBD2 (5 bases). Per the germline V gene, CDR1 is GTSNPN and CDR2 is SVGIG (reference sequence). The CDR3 runs to 14 residues. Trimming removed 0 bases from V and 5 bases from J, with 13 bases in between. CDR3 amino acids: CAWSVQVTGETQYF. In nucleotides, the CDR3 is TGTGCCTGGAGTGTACAAGTAACGGGGGAGACCCAGTACTTC.

Concerning this clone itself: Mismatch with germline at one junction end may stem from a read error. The rearrangement uses TRBV4-1 and TRBJ1-1; D unclear. This CDR3 is built from 11 residues. The germline gives CDR1 MGHRA, CDR2 YSYEKL. CDR3 region: CASSQDRRFWF. In DNA, the CDR3 is TGCGCCAGCAGCCAAGATCGGAGGTTTTGGTTT.

Worth noting for this clone: This probably arose from a read error, given a far larger clone one base away. Other DNA variants within this sample encode the same CDR3. As DNA, the CDR3 is TGTGCCAGCAGTTTATTTTCAGGATATGGCTACACCTTC. Residues: CASSLFSGYGYTF. The gene calls are TRBV27 and TRBJ1-2; unclear D gene. From germline, CDR1 is MNHEY and CDR2 SMNVEV (reference sequence). The CDR3 covers 13 residues. The ends were cut back, 1 base at V and 5 bases at J, with 8 bases in the middle.

V and J are TRBV2 and TRBJ2-2, with a possible D match to TRBD1 (6 bases). CDR3 length: 15 amino acids. Germline CDR1 reads SNHLY; CDR2 reads FYNNEI. Trimming pared 5 bases from V and 3 bases from J, leaving 13 bases between. The CDR3 loop is CASSRDPGDTGELFF. The CDR3 coding sequence is TGTGCCAGCAGTCGGGACCCAGGGGACACCGGGGAGCTGTTTTTT.

The chain recombines TRBV11-3 with TRBJ2-7; D is unclear. Trimming took off 3 bases at V and 6 bases at J, with 12 bases between the two ends. In germline, CDR1 is SGHNT, CDR2 YENEEA. The CDR3 sequence is 13 residues long. In DNA, the CDR3 is TGTGCCAGCAGCTTCGCTTTGGGATCCGAGCAGTACTTC. It is translated as CASSFALGSEQYF.

This rearrangement joins TRBV28 to TRBJ2-7; D not resolved. This CDR3 is built from 12 residues. Germline values: CDR1 MDHEN, CDR2 SYDVKM. Trimming removed 8 bases from V and 2 bases from J, with 10 bases in between. CDR3 sequence reads: CASAAVTYEQYF. The CDR3, as DNA: TGTGCCAGCGCGGCGGTAACCTACGAGCAGTACTTC.